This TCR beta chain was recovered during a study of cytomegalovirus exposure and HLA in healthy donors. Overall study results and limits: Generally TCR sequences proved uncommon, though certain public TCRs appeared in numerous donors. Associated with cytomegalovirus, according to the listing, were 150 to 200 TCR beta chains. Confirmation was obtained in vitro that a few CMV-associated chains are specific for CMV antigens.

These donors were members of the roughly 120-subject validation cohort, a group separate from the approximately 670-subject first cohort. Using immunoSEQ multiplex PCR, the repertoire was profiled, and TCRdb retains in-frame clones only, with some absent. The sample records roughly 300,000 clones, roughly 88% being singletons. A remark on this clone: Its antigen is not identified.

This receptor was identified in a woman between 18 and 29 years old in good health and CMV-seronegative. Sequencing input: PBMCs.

The CDR3 nucleotides read TGTGCCAGCCGGGGGGGCGGCATACCCTACGAGCAGTACTTC. This translates into CASRGGGIPYEQYF. The V call is TRBV28, the J call TRBJ2-7; TRBD2 matches 8 bases. V dropped 8 bases and J dropped 2; count of bases not matched to a gene: 8. The CDR3 loop spans 14 amino acids. The germline CDR1 and CDR2 sequences are MDHEN and SYDVKM.